The clone carrying this T cell receptor beta chain showed up many times. What it binds is unknown. The time point is: newly diagnosed GD, antithyroid drugs for less than 3 months. The TCR library was prepared using RNA isolated from PBMCs. The source of the sample is a study of regulatory T cells in long-lasting Graves disease. Notes on the study in general: TCR diversity was lower in persistent than newly diagnosed Graves' disease.

Arm-PCR of CDR3 regions with iRepertoire HTBI primers generated TCR beta libraries. TCRdb reprocessed the multiplex PCR reads via MiXCR and lists one record per CDR3 protein. The sample contains roughly 220,000 distinct CDR3 sequences, around 16% of which appear only once. Trimming removed 3 bases from V and 5 bases from J, with 17 bases in between. The CDR3 has 16 amino acids. Germline lookup yields CDR1 SGHAT and CDR2 FQNNGV. This chain connects TRBV11-2 to TRBJ2-1; a weak D match, TRBD2 (5 bases). Sequenced here: peripheral blood mononuclear cells (PBMCs), sampled at new diagnosis, from a patient treated with antithyroid drugs. The sequence was obtained from a female donor with Graves disease. The CDR3 bases are TGTGCCAGCAGCTTCTTGAGAGGGAGTGTTCACAATGAGCAGTTCTTC. It encodes CASSFLRGSVHNEQFF.